This T cell receptor beta chain was found in a study of shared clonotypes between healthy human individuals. In the study overall: Per donor, CD8 memory used one plate, CD8 naive used two, CD4 memory used three and CD4 naive used three.

The assay was carried out at the deep level. Genomic DNA from each subset was divided evenly over several immunoSEQ plates. For sorted subsets, about 200 ng DNA per replicate equaled about 30,000 T cell genomes. Data came from immunoSEQ multiplex PCR; TCRdb stores just in-frame clones and leaves some out. This sample has 2,500,000 or so clones; roughly nine tenths occur once, and the top ten carry around 0.14%. The sample consisted of naive CD4+ T cells sorted from blood. Subset reported: CD45RA+ positively selected. This sequence originates from a man between 18 and 35 years old in good health.

The CDR3 DNA reads as TGTGCCAGCAGCGTAGTAGCTAGCGGGATGTACACAGATACGCAGTATTTT. It is translated as CASSVVASGMYTDTQYF. V usage is TRBV9 and J usage is TRBJ2-3; TRBD2 aligns across 9 bases. J lost 2 bases, V lost 0 bases, and 7 bases had no gene match. This CDR3 has 17 residues. Germline V gene data show CDR1 as SGDLS and CDR2 as YYNGEE.